This TCR beta chain was profiled in a study of technical replicates of blood from a handful of donors. Clones were read by immunoSEQ multiplex PCR, and TCRdb kept only the in-frame ones, dropping some. The repertoire has about 14,000 clones, more than 75% of them found once; the top ten carry roughly 13%. Per the germline V gene, CDR1 is SGHAT and CDR2 is FQNNGV. Trimming cost V 1 base and J 0 bases, with 10 bases left between them. The CDR3 is 16 residues long. This chain links TRBV11-2 with TRBJ1-3; tentative D call: TRBD1 (6 bases). Input material: PBMCs. The source of this sequence is a human donor in good health. CDR3 amino acids: CASSLGAGDSGNTIYF. The CDR3 DNA is TGTGCCAGCAGCTTAGGGGCAGGGGACTCTGGAAACACCATATATTTT.